These 20 T cell receptor beta chains originate from one sample sequenced in a study of control samples from healthy donors and cancer patients (TCRdb year 2020). Library preparation employed the immunoSEQ multiplex PCR assay. In its TCRdb copy, this immuneACCESS table keeps in-frame sequences only and misses some clones. Where compared with another copy, unresolved V genes explain less than half of these, and the others have no known cause. A total of more than 95,000 clones appear in this sample, less than 90% of them only once. The ten largest make up around 1.7% of the sample. The material sequenced was blood. These receptors originate from a man younger than 35 in good health.

V and J are TRBV4-3 and TRBJ2-5, with unresolved D. Trimming took 0 bases from V and 2 from J, leaving 4 bases between them. The CDR3 covers 13 residues. The V gene's germline CDR1 is LGHNA and CDR2 YSLEER. Here the CDR3 reads CASSQEPQETQYF. The CDR3 DNA sequence: TGCGCCAGCAGCCAAGAGCCGCAAGAGACCCAGTACTTC.

This chain uses TRBV12-3 or TRBV12-4 with TRBJ2-7; D ambiguous. Between the trimmed V and J ends, which lost 6 bases and 6 bases, there was a span of 12 bases. This CDR3 has 12 amino acids. For the CDR3, the DNA is TGTGCCAGCAGCCTACCCCCCGGCGAGCAGTACTTC. Protein product: CASSLPPGEQYF.

V usage is TRBV6-5 and J usage is TRBJ1-1, with D possibly being TRBD1 (6 bases). V was pared by 6 bases and J by 0 bases, with 14 bases between. Per the germline V gene, CDR1 is MNHEY and CDR2 is SVGAGI. CDR3 size: 15 residues. CDR3 nucleotide sequence: TGTGCCAGCAGACAGGGAACCTTGATGAACACTGAAGCTTTCTTT. It translates to CASRQGTLMNTEAFF.

V is TRBV9 and J is TRBJ2-1; possibly TRBD1 or TRBD2 for D (5 bases each). The V gene lost 3 bases and the J gene lost 10 bases, with 20 bases spanning the gap. The V gene's germline CDR1 is SGDLS and CDR2 YYNGEE. This CDR3 contains 15 residues. The chain's CDR3 is CASSEPFRDPGEQFF. As DNA, the CDR3 is TGTGCCAGCAGCGAACCCTTCCGGGACCCTGGGGAGCAGTTCTTC. The full variable domain, rest sourced from reference TRBV9 and TRBJ2-1, is DSGVTQTPKHLITATGQRVTLRCSPRSGDLSVYWYQQSLDQGLQFLIQYYNGEERAKGNILERFSAQQFPDLHSELNLSSLELGDSALYFCASSEPFRDPGEQFFGPGTRLTVL.

This clone came up a few times. The rearrangement joins TRBV28 to TRBJ2-5; TRBD1 aligns across 7 bases. V lost 5 bases and J lost 4; bases outside the gene matches: 16. Looked up from germline, CDR1 is MDHEN and CDR2 is SYDVKM. This CDR3 region has 17 residues. CDR3 protein: CASSATQTGMWTETQYF. Written as DNA, the CDR3 is TGTGCCAGCAGTGCTACACAGACAGGGATGTGGACAGAGACCCAGTACTTC.

V usage is TRBV7-2 and J usage is TRBJ2-7; D is unclear. The CDR3 contains 14 residues. The V end lost 3 bases, the J end lost 4 bases, and 13 bases lay between the germline ends. CDR1 SGHTA and CDR2 FQGNSA come from the germline V gene. The CDR3 coding sequence is TGTGCCAGCAGCTTTATGGCAGATGTTTACGAGCAGTACTTC. It encodes CASSFMADVYEQYF.

In this sample, this clone turned up a few times. The CDR3 protein is CSVGPADTQYF. As DNA, the CDR3 is TGCAGCGTTGGACCCGCCGATACGCAGTATTTT. The chain employs TRBV29-1 and TRBJ2-3, with D hard to call. Germline loops: CDR1 SQVTM, CDR2 ANQGSEA. The CDR3 sequence is 11 residues long. Trimming left V 4 bases short and J 6 bases short, with 8 bases between.

This chain connects TRBV7-2 to TRBJ2-6, with unresolved D. V gave up 8 bases and J gave up 7 bases, with 3 bases separating them. CDR3 length: 10 amino acids. Germline-derived CDR1 and CDR2 are SGHTA and FQGNSA. This CDR3 is CASAANVLTF. The CDR3 DNA sequence: TGTGCCAGCGCAGCCAACGTCCTGACTTTC.

The chain uses TRBV11-2 and TRBJ1-2; maybe TRBD1 (5 bases). The CDR3 is 14 amino acids. The germline gives CDR1 SGHAT, CDR2 FQNNGV. The V end lost 5 bases, the J end lost 4 bases, and 14 bases lay between the germline ends. The CDR3 is CASSGVGVSYGYTF. The CDR3 bases are TGTGCCAGCAGCGGGGTGGGGGTCAGCTATGGCTACACCTTC.

The chain has TRBV5-8 and TRBJ1-2; D ambiguous. The CDR3 is 15 residues long. The ends were cut back, 3 bases at V and 2 bases at J, with 14 bases in the middle. In germline, CDR1 is SGHTS, CDR2 YDEGEE. In DNA form, the CDR3 reads TGTGCCAGCAGCTCGAGGTGGACGACAAACTATGGCTACACCTTC. Amino acids: CASSSRWTTNYGYTF.

This chain connects TRBV10-2 to TRBJ2-1; TRBD2 aligns across 12 bases. The CDR3 consists of 14 residues. Germline values: CDR1 WSHSY, CDR2 SAAADI. V trimming: 6 bases; J trimming: 3 bases; junction bases outside the gene matches: 0. The CDR3 region is CASRTSGSYNEQFF. For the CDR3, the DNA is TGCGCCAGCAGGACTAGCGGGAGCTACAATGAGCAGTTCTTC.

This clone is a singleton in its sample. CDR3 sequence: CASSLSVGGRINLNYEQYF. As DNA, the CDR3 is TGCGCCAGCAGCTTGTCAGTCGGGGGGCGTATCAACCTAAACTACGAGCAGTACTTC. The chain links TRBV5-1 to TRBJ2-7; possibly TRBD2 for D (7 bases). V lost 1 base to trimming and J lost 3 bases, with 26 bases between them. CDR3 size: 19 residues. Germline values: CDR1 SGHRS, CDR2 YFSETQ.

The rearrangement links TRBV24-1 to TRBJ2-3; 9 bases are shared with TRBD1. CDR1 is KGHDR, CDR2 SFDVKD, per germline. This CDR3 has 17 residues. V trimming: 4 bases; J trimming: 2 bases; junction bases outside the gene matches: 9. CDR3 DNA sequence: TGTGCCACCAGTGACCCCCCGGGACAGGGCCCCACAGATACGCAGTATTTT. It yields the protein CATSDPPGQGPTDTQYF.

A few counts support this clone. This chain joins TRBV6-5 and TRBJ2-1; weak D call: TRBD1 (6 bases). The ends were cut back, 6 bases at V and 7 bases at J, with 10 bases in the middle. Germline V gene lookup returns CDR1 MNHEY and CDR2 SVGAGI. CDR3 length equals 12 residues. In DNA form, the CDR3 reads TGTGCCAGCAGGACAGGCAATAATGAGCAGTTCTTC. As protein: CASRTGNNEQFF.

The chain employs TRBV2 and TRBJ1-4; a weak D match, TRBD1 (5 bases). The CDR3 consists of 12 residues. CDR1 SNHLY and CDR2 FYNNEI come from the germline V gene. Trimming took off 5 bases at V and 12 bases at J, with 13 bases between the two ends. CDR3 coding DNA: TGTGCCAGCAGTTTGGACGGGACTCAACTGTTTTTT. Translating it yields CASSLDGTQLFF.

This chain connects TRBV15 to TRBJ2-5; 10 bases align to TRBD2. Per germline, CDR1 LNHNV and CDR2 YYDKDF (reference sequence). V shed 3 bases, J shed 2 bases, and the junction held 6 bases outside the gene matches. The CDR3 runs 16 residues. DNA for the CDR3: TGTGCCACCAGCAGTGTGGAACTAGCGGGACAAGAGACCCAGTACTTC. Translation: CATSSVELAGQETQYF.

The genes are TRBV5-8 and TRBJ2-1; 10 nucleotides agree with TRBD2. The CDR3 totals 16 residues. Germline CDR1 SGHTS, CDR2 YDEGEE. J gave up 7 bases and V 4 bases, and 11 bases lay outside the gene matches. This CDR3 reads CASSHILAGGFNEQFF. Here the CDR3 DNA reads TGTGCCAGCAGCCACATTTTAGCGGGAGGATTTAATGAGCAGTTCTTC.

As DNA, the CDR3 is TGCGCCAGCAGTCAATCAGTCGAGGGGGCGGGAAACACCATATATTTT. Encoded protein: CASSQSVEGAGNTIYF. The V and J genes are TRBV23-1 and TRBJ1-3; 7 positions agree with TRBD1. TRBV23-1 is an ORF; its function is uncertain. This CDR3 contains 16 residues. The J segment lost 4 bases and the V segment lost 0 bases, leaving 6 bases of the junction unmatched.

The V and J genes are TRBV2 and TRBJ1-1; no clear D gene. The V gene lost 9 bases and the J gene lost 2 bases, with 4 bases spanning the gap. Germline loops: CDR1 SNHLY, CDR2 FYNNEI. The CDR3 has 10 amino acids. Here the CDR3 DNA reads TGTGCCAGGCTAAACACTGAAGCTTTCTTT. Its protein is CARLNTEAFF.

This sequence joins TRBV6-5 and TRBJ1-2; D is uncertain. Trimming took off 0 bases at V and 2 bases at J, with 10 bases between the two ends. Germline lookup yields CDR1 MNHEY and CDR2 SVGAGI. The CDR3 is 15 residues long. Here the CDR3 reads CASSYSTAPNYGYTF. The CDR3 region has the DNA TGTGCCAGCAGTTACTCGACCGCTCCGAACTATGGCTACACCTTC.